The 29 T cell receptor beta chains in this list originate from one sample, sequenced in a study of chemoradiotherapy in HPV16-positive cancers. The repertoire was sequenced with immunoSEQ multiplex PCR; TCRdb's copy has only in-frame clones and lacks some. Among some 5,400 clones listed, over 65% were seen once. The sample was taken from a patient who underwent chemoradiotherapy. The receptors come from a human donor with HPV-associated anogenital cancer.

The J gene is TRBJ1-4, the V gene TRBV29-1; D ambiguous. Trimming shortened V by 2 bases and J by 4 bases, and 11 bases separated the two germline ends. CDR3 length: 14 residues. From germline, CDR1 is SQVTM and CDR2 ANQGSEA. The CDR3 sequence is CSVELAGNNEKLFF. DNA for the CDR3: TGCAGCGTTGAATTGGCGGGAAATAATGAAAAACTGTTTTTT.

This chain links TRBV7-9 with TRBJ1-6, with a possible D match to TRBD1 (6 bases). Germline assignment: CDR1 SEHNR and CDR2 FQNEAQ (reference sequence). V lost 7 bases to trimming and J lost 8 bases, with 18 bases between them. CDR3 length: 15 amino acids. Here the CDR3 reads CASTPRGGVDSPLHF. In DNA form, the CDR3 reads TGTGCCAGCACCCCGAGGGGGGGTGTGGATTCACCCCTCCACTTT.

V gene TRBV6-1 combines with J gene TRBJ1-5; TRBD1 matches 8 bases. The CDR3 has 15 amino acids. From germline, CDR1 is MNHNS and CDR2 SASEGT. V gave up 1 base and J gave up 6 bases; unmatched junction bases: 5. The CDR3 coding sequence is TGTGCCAGCAGTGAAGGCACAGGGGGGGGTCAGCCCCAGCATTTT. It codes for CASSEGTGGGQPQHF.

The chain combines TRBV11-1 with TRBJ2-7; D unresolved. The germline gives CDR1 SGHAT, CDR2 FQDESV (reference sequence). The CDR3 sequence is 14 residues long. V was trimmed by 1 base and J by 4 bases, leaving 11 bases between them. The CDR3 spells CASSLGASLYEQYF. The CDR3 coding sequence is TGTGCCAGCAGCTTAGGAGCGAGCCTTTACGAGCAGTACTTC.

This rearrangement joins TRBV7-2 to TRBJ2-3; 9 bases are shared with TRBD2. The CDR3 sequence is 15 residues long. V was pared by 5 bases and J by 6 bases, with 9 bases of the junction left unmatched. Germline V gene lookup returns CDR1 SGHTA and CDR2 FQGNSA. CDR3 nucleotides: TGTGCCAGCAGCCGGCTAGCGGGGCGAAGGGATACGCAGTATTTT. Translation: CASSRLAGRRDTQYF.

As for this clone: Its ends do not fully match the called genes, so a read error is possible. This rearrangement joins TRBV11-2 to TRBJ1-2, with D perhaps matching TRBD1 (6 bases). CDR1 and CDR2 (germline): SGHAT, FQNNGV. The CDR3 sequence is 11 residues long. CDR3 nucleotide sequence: TGTGCCAGCAGCTGGAGGGAGGTACAGGGCTTC. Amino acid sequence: CASSWREVQGF.

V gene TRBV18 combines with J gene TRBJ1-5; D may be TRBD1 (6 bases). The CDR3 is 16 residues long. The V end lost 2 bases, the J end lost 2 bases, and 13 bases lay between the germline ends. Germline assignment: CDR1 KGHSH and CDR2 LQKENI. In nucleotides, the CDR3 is TGTGCCAGCTCACCATCAGAACAGGGAGGCAATCAGCCCCAGCATTTT. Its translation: CASSPSEQGGNQPQHF. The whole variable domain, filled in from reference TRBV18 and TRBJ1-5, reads NAGVMQNPRHLVRRRGQEARLRCSPMKGHSHVYWYRQLPEEGLKFMVYLQKENIIDESGMPKERFSAEFPKEGPSILRIQQVVRGDSAAYFCASSPSEQGGNQPQHFGDGTRLSIL.

The DNA for the CDR3 is TGTGCCAGCTCCCTAGGTGGTGGCTCACCTAACTATGGCTACACCTTC. Amino acids: CASSLGGGSPNYGYTF. The chain has TRBV18 and TRBJ1-2; D gene unclear. The CDR3 has 16 residues. Trimming took off 6 bases at V and 0 bases at J, with 17 bases between the two ends. In germline, CDR1 is KGHSH, CDR2 LQKENI.

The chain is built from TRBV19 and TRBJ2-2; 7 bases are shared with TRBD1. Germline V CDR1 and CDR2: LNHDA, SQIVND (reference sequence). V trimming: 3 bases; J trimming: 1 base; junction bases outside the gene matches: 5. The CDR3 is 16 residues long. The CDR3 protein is CASSIRTGGNTGELFF. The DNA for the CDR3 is TGTGCCAGTAGTATTCGGACAGGAGGGAACACCGGGGAGCTGTTTTTT.

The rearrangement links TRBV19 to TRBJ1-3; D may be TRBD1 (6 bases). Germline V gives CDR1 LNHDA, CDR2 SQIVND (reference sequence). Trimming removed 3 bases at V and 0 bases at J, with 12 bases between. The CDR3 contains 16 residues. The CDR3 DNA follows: TGTGCCAGTAGTATGGTCGCGGGGGCCTCTGGAAACACCATATATTTT. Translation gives CASSMVAGASGNTIYF.

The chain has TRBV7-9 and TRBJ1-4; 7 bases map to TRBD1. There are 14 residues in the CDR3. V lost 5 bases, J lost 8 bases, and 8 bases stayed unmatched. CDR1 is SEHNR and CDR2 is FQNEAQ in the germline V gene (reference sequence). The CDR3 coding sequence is TGTGCCAGCAGCGACGACAGGGTTGAGGAAAAACTGTTTTTT. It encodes CASSDDRVEEKLFF.

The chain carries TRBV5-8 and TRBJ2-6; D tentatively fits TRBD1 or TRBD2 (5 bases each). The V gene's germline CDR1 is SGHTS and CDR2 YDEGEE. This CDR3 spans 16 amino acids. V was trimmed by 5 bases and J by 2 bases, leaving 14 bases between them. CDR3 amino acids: CASSRYQGPGANVLTF. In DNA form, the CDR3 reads TGTGCCAGCAGTCGATACCAGGGACCTGGGGCCAACGTCCTGACTTTC.

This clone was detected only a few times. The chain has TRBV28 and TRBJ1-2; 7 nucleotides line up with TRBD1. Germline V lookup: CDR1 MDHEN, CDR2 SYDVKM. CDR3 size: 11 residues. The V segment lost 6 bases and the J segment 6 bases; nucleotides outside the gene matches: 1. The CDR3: CASRTGNGYTF. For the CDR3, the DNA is TGTGCCAGCAGGACAGGGAATGGCTACACCTTC.

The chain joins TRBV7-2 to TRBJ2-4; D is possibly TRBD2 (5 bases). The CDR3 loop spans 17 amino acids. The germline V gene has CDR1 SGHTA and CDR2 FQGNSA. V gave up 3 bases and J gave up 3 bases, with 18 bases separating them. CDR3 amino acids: CASSFGRPGWDKNIQYF. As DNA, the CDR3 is TGTGCCAGCAGCTTCGGGCGGCCGGGATGGGACAAAAACATTCAGTACTTC.

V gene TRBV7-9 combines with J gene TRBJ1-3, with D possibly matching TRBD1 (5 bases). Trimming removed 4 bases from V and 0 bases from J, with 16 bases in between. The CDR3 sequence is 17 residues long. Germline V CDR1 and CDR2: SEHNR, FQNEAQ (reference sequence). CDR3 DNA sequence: TGTGCCAGCAGCTCCGACCTGGGGACCCTCTCTGGAAACACCATATATTTT. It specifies CASSSDLGTLSGNTIYF.

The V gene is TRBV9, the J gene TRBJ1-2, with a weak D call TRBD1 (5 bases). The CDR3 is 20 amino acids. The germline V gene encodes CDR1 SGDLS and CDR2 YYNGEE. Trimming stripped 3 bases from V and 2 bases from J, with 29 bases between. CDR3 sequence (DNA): TGTGCCAGCAGCGCAGACCCCCGGGACCCCGAGAGAGTTGTCAACTATGGCTACACCTTC. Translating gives CASSADPRDPERVVNYGYTF.

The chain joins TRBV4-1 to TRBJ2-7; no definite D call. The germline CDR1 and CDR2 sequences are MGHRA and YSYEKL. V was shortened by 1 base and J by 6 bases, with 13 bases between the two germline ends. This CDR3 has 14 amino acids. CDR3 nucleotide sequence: TGCGCCAGCAGCCAAGTTGCAGGTGTTGGCGAGCAGTACGTC. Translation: CASSQVAGVGEQYV.

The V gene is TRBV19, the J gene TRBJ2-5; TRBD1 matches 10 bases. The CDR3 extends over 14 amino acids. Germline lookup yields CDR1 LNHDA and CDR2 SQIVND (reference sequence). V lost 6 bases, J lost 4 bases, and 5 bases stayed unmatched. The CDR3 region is CASRRQGASETQYF. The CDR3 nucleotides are TGTGCCAGTAGGAGACAGGGGGCTTCAGAGACCCAGTACTTC.

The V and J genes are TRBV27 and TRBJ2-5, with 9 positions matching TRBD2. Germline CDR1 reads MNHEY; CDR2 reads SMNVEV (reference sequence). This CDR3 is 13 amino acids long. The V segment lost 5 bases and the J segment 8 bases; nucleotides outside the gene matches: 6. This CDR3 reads CASSRERGVTQYF. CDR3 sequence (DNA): TGTGCCAGCAGTCGTGAGCGGGGGGTAACCCAGTACTTC.

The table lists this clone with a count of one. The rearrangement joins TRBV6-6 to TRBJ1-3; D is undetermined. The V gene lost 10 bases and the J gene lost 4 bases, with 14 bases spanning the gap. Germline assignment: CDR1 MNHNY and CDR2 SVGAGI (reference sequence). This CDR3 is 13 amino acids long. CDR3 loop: CATDFGSGNTIYF. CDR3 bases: TGTGCCACGGACTTCGGATCCGGAAACACCATATATTTT.

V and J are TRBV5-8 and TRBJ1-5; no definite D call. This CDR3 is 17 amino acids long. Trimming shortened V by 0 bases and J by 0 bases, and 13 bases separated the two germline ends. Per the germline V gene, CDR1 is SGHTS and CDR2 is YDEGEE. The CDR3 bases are TGTGCCAGCAGCTTGGCCATCGGGTCGGATAGCAATCAGCCCCAGCATTTT. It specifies CASSLAIGSDSNQPQHF.

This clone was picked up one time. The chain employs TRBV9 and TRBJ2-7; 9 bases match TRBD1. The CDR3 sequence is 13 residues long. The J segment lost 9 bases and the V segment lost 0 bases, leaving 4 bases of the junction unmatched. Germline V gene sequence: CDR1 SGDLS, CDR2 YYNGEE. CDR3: CASSVGQGEVQYF. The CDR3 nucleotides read TGTGCCAGCAGCGTAGGACAGGGGGAGGTGCAGTACTTC.

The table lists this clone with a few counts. CDR3 amino acids: CASSPRSADTQYF. CDR3 sequence (DNA): TGTGCCAGCTCACCGAGGAGCGCAGATACGCAGTATTTT. J is TRBJ2-3 and V is TRBV18; D is ambiguous. The V and J ends lost 3 bases and 4 bases respectively, with 8 bases between them. Per the germline V gene, CDR1 is KGHSH and CDR2 is LQKENI. The CDR3 consists of 13 residues.

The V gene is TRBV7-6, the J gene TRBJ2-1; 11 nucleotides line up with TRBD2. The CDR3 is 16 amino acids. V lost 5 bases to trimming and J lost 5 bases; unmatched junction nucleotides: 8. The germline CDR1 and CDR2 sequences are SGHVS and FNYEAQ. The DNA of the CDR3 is TGTGCCAGCAGCCCCATGGCTAGCGGGGGGAACAATGAGCAGTTCTTC. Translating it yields CASSPMASGGNNEQFF.

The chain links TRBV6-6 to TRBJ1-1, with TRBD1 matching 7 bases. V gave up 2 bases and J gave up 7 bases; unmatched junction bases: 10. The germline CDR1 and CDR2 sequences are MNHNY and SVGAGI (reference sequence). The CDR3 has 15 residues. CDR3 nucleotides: TGTGCCAGCAGTTACCTAAGGACAGGCGATCGTGAAGCTTTCTTT. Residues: CASSYLRTGDREAFF.

The chain's CDR3 is CASSRGLAGEGETQYF. As DNA, the CDR3 is TGTGCCAGCAGCCGCGGACTAGCGGGAGAGGGAGAGACCCAGTACTTC. V and J are TRBV11-3 and TRBJ2-5; TRBD2 matches 13 bases. Losses at the gene ends were 5 bases for V and 4 bases for J; bases not matched to a gene: 7. CDR3 length: 16 residues. Per germline, CDR1 SGHNT and CDR2 YENEEA.

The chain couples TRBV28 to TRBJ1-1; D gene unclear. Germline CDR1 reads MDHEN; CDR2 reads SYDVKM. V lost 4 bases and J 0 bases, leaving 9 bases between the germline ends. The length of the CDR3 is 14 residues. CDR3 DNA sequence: TGTGCCAGCAGTTCAGACGGAATGAACACTGAAGCTTTCTTT. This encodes CASSSDGMNTEAFF.

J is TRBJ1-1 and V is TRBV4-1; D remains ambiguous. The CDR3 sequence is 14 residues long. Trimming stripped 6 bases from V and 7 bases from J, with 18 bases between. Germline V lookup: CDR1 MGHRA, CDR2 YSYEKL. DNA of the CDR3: TGCGCCAGCAGGCCCGCTAATACTTTCGGTGAAGCTTTCTTT. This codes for CASRPANTFGEAFF.

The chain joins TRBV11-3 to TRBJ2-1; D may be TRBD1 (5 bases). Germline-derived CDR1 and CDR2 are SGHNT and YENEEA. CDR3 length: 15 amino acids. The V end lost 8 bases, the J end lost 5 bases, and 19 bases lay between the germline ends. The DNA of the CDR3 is TGTGCCAGCGAGGAAGGTAGTCTAGGGGACAATGAGCAGTTCTTC. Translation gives CASEEGSLGDNEQFF.